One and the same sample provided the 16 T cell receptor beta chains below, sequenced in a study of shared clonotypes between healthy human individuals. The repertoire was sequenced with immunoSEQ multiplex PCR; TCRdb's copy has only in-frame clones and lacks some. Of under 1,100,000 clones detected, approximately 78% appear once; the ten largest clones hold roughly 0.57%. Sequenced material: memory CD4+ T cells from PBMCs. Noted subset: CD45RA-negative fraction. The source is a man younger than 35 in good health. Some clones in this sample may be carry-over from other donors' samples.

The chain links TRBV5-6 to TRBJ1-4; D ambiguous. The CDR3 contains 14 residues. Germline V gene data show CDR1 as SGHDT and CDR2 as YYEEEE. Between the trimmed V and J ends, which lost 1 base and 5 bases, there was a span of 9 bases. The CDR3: CASSLRNVNEKLFF. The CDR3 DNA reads TGTGCCAGCAGCTTGCGGAATGTGAATGAAAAACTGTTTTTT.

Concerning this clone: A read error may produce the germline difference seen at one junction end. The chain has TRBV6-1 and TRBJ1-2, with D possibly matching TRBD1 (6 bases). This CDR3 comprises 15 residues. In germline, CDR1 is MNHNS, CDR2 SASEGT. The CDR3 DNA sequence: TGTGCCAGCGAATATCAGCCGAGGGGGATTGATGGCTACGCCTTC. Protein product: CASEYQPRGIDGYAF.

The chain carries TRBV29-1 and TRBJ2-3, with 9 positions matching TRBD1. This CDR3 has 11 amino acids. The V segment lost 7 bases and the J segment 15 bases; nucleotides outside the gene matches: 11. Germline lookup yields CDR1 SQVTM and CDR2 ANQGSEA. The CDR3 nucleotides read TGCAGCGGGAACCGGGACAGGGTGCAATATTTT. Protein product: CSGNRDRVQYF.

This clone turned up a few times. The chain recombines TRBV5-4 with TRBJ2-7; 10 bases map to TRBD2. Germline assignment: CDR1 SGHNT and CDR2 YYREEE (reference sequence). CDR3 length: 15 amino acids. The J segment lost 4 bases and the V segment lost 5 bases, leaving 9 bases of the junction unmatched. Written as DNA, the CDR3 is TGTGCCAGCAGACCTGGACTAGCGGAAAGGTACGAGCAGTACTTC. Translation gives CASRPGLAERYEQYF.

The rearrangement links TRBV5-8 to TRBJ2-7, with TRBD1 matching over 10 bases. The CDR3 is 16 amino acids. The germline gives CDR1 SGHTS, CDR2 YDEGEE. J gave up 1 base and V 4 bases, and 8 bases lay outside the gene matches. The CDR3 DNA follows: TGTGCCAGCAGCGGCCGACCGGGACAGGGGTCCTACGAGCAGTACTTC. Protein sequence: CASSGRPGQGSYEQYF. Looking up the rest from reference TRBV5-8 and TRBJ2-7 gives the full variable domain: EAGVTQSPTHLIKTRGQQATLRCSPISGHTSVYWYQQALGLGLQFLLWYDEGEERNRGNFPPRFSGRQFPNYSSELNVNALELEDSALYLCASSGRPGQGSYEQYFGPGTRLTVT.

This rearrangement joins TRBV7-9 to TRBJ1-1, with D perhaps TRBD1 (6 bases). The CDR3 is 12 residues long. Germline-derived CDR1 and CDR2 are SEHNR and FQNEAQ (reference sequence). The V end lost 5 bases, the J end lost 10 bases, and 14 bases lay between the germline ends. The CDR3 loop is CASSRGQQLAFF. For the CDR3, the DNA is TGTGCCAGCAGCCGCGGACAGCAACTAGCTTTCTTT.

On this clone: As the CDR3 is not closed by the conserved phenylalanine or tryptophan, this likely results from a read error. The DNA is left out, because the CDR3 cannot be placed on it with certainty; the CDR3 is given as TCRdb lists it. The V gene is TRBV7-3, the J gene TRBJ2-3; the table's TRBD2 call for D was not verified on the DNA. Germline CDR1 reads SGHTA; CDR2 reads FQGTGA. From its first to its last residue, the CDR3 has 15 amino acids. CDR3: CASSPPTIGGLAGAA.

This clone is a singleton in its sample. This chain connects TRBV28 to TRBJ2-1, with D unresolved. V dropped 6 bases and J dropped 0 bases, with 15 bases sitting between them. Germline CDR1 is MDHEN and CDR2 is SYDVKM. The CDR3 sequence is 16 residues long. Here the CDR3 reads CASSPIELHSYNEQFF. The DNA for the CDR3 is TGTGCCAGCAGCCCTATCGAATTACACTCCTACAATGAGCAGTTCTTC.

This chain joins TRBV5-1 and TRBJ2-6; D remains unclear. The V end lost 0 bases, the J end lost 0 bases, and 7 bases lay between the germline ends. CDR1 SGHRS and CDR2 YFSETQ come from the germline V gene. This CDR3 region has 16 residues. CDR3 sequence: CASSLEGRSGANVLTF. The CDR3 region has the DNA TGCGCCAGCAGCTTGGAAGGCCGCTCTGGGGCCAACGTCCTGACTTTC.

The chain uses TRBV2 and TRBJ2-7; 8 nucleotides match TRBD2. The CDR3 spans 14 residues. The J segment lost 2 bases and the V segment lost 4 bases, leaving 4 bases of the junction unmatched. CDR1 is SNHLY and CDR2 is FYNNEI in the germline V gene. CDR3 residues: CASSVAGWTYEQYF. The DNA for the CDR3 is TGTGCCAGCAGTGTAGCGGGGTGGACCTACGAGCAGTACTTC.

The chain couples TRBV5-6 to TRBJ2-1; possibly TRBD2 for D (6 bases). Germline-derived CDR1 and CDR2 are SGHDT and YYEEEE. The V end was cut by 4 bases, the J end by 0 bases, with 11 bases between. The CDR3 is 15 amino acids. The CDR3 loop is CASSAGRGSYNEQFF. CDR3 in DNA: TGTGCCAGCAGCGCGGGGCGGGGCTCCTACAATGAGCAGTTCTTC.

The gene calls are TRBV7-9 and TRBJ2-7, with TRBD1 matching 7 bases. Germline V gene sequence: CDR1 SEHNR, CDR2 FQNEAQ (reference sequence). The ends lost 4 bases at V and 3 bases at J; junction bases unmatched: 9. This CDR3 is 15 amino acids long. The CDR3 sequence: CASSYLGQASYEQYF. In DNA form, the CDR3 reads TGTGCCAGCAGCTATCTTGGACAGGCCAGCTACGAGCAGTACTTC.

The DNA of the CDR3 is TGTGCCAGCAGCTTGGGGTGGGGACTAGCGGAGATCACAGATACGCAGTATTTT. Protein: CASSLGWGLAEITDTQYF. This chain connects TRBV5-6 to TRBJ2-3; 11 nucleotides match TRBD2. The CDR3 length is 18 residues. Looked up from germline, CDR1 is SGHDT and CDR2 is YYEEEE. V was pared by 0 bases and J by 2 bases, with 8 bases of the junction left unmatched.

DNA for the CDR3: TGTGCCAGCAGCTCCCGCCGGGGTGCTAATGAAAAACTGTTTTTT. It is translated as CASSSRRGANEKLFF. This sequence joins TRBV7-2 and TRBJ1-4; D uncertain. CDR1 SGHTA and CDR2 FQGNSA come from the germline V gene. The CDR3 contains 15 residues. Trimming pared 4 bases from V and 3 bases from J, leaving 12 bases between.

The CDR3 loop is CASSLLASYNEQFF. The DNA of the CDR3 is TGTGCCAGCTCACTGCTAGCATCCTACAATGAGCAGTTCTTC. The V call is TRBV18, the J call TRBJ2-1; a possible D gene is TRBD2 (5 bases). V was clipped by 4 bases and J by 1 base, with 8 bases between them. Germline lookup yields CDR1 KGHSH and CDR2 LQKENI. This CDR3 spans 14 amino acids.

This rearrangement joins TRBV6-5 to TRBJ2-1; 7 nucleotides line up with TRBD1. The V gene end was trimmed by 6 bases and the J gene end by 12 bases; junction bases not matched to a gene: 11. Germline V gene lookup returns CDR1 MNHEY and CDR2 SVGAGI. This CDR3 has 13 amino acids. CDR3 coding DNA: TGTGCCAGCAGGGAGACAGGGTACGAGGGGCAGTTCTTC. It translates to CASRETGYEGQFF.